The entry below describes one T cell receptor beta chain. The entry originates in a study of T cell clones after liver transplantation. Study-level information: Pre-transplant mixed lymphocyte reactions yielded third-party-reactive TCRbeta sequences as comparators for graft-donor-reactive sequences.

V lost 10 bases, J lost 0 bases, and 16 bases lay in between. The CDR3 has 14 amino acids. Germline CDR1 SGHVS, CDR2 FQNEAQ. Some clones are missing from TCRdb's copy, which holds only in-frame ones; the method was immunoSEQ multiplex PCR. The sample holds some 110,000 clones, over 75% seen once. This receptor was taken from a human patient who received a liver transplant. Part of the T cell pool may stem from the graft donor. The chain employs TRBV7-8 and TRBJ2-7; D ambiguous. Sample: CD4+ T cells from blood, taken 12 months after liver transplant. CDR3 in DNA: TGTGCCACTACTCCGGAGTCTTACTCCTACGAGCAGTACTTC. Its protein is CATTPESYSYEQYF.